One sample yielded the 26 T cell receptor beta chains listed below, sequenced in a study of T cells in tuberculosis. TCRdb keeps only in-frame clones here, not all; method: immunoSEQ multiplex PCR. Here the sample spans 54,000 or so clones, around 86% being singletons. Cells were sorted from thawed PBMC rested overnight and stained with GMM-loaded CD1B tetramer, viability dye and anti-CD3. CD1B tetramers were loaded with Rhodococcus equi-derived C32 glucose monomycolate. The sample consisted of CD1b-GMM tetramer-negative cells sorted from PBMCs. The receptors come from an adult woman with latent tuberculosis.

The chain employs TRBV7-6 and TRBJ1-2, with 7 bases matching TRBD1. The V and J ends lost 1 base and 4 bases, in that order; junction bases with no gene match: 0. The germline CDR1 and CDR2 sequences are SGHVS and FNYEAQ. This CDR3 region has 13 residues. CDR3 sequence (DNA): TGTGCCAGCAGCTTAGAGGGGGCCTATGGCTACACCTTC. This translates into CASSLEGAYGYTF.

The V and J genes are TRBV28 and TRBJ2-3, with D possibly being TRBD2 (6 bases). CDR3 length: 15 amino acids. V gave up 4 bases and J gave up 2 bases, with 13 bases separating them. The germline V gene encodes CDR1 MDHEN and CDR2 SYDVKM. CDR3 DNA: TGTGCCAGCAGTTCCCCTAGCGCCCTCACAGATACGCAGTATTTT. As protein: CASSSPSALTDTQYF.

This clone has a single count. This chain links TRBV5-8 with TRBJ2-7; the match to TRBD1 covers 7 bases. CDR3 length: 14 residues. V lost 1 base, J lost 7 bases, and 8 bases stayed unmatched. Germline lookup yields CDR1 SGHTS and CDR2 YDEGEE. The CDR3 loop is CASSLKGGGKEQYF. Here the CDR3 DNA reads TGTGCCAGCAGCTTGAAAGGGGGCGGAAAGGAGCAGTACTTC.

This clone showed up just once. The V and J genes are TRBV9 and TRBJ1-3; 10 nucleotides agree with TRBD1. CDR1 is SGDLS, CDR2 YYNGEE, per germline. J was trimmed by 4 bases and V by 4 bases; bases with no gene match: 5. The CDR3 is made up of 15 amino acids. Here the CDR3 reads CASSNDRGRGNTIYF. The CDR3 coding sequence is TGTGCCAGCAGCAACGACAGGGGGCGAGGAAACACCATATATTTT.

The chain uses TRBV27 and TRBJ1-1; 10 bases match TRBD1. The trim removed 4 bases at V and 4 bases at J, leaving 12 bases unmatched. CDR3 length: 17 amino acids. CDR1 and CDR2 (germline): MNHEY, SMNVEV (reference sequence). DNA for the CDR3: TGTGCCAGCAGTTCAGCAACCCCGGGACAGGGGAGCACTGAAGCTTTCTTT. As protein: CASSSATPGQGSTEAFF.

V usage is TRBV10-3 and J usage is TRBJ2-1, with 7 nucleotides matching TRBD2. With V trimmed by 7 bases and J by 8 bases, 8 bases remained unmatched. This CDR3 has 13 amino acids. Germline V gives CDR1 ENHRY, CDR2 SYGVKD. In DNA, the CDR3 is TGTGCCATCAAAAAAGCGGGGAAGGATGAGCAGTTCTTC. Translation: CAIKKAGKDEQFF.

The genes are TRBV5-4 and TRBJ2-3; TRBD2 might be the D (6 bases). Looked up from germline, CDR1 is SGHNT and CDR2 is YYREEE (reference sequence). V was clipped by 2 bases and J by 5 bases, with 9 bases between them. The CDR3 extends over 13 amino acids. CDR3 protein: CASSFGGIDTQYF. Written as DNA, the CDR3 is TGTGCCAGCAGCTTTGGCGGGATAGATACGCAGTATTTT.

The chain employs TRBV4-2 and TRBJ2-1; TRBD1 agrees at 10 bases. CDR1 LGHNA and CDR2 YNFKEQ come from the germline V gene. V was clipped by 0 bases and J by 4 bases; unmatched bases: 6. CDR3 length: 17 residues. For the CDR3, the DNA is TGTGCCAGCAGCCAAGATCGACAGGGACAGGGGTACAATGAGCAGTTCTTC. Protein product: CASSQDRQGQGYNEQFF.

This CDR3 is CASSLQTMGHAEQYF. DNA for the CDR3: TGTGCCAGCAGTTTACAGACAATGGGGCACGCGGAGCAGTACTTC. The chain combines TRBV28 with TRBJ2-7; maybe TRBD1 (5 bases). V gave up 2 bases and J gave up 7 bases, with 18 bases separating them. Germline V gene lookup returns CDR1 MDHEN and CDR2 SYDVKM. The CDR3 spans 15 residues.

This chain uses TRBV2 with TRBJ2-1, with D tentatively TRBD1 (5 bases). Germline V CDR1 and CDR2: SNHLY, FYNNEI. This CDR3 is 13 amino acids long. V shed 5 bases and J shed 4 bases, with 9 bases lying between them. This chain's CDR3 is CASSLTVYNEQFF. CDR3 coding DNA: TGTGCCAGCAGTCTGACAGTTTACAATGAGCAGTTCTTC.

V gene TRBV19 combines with J gene TRBJ2-5, with D perhaps matching TRBD1 (6 bases). Germline CDR1 LNHDA, CDR2 SQIVND (reference sequence). The CDR3 covers 14 residues. The V end was cut by 5 bases, the J end by 4 bases, with 14 bases between. This CDR3 is CASSQGPVGETQYF. The CDR3 bases are TGTGCCAGTAGTCAGGGGCCGGTTGGAGAGACCCAGTACTTC.

The V and J genes are TRBV7-8 and TRBJ2-7, with no clear D. CDR1 SGHVS and CDR2 FQNEAQ come from the germline V gene. CDR3 size: 17 residues. V was shortened by 2 bases and J by 4 bases, with 21 bases between the two germline ends. CDR3 DNA sequence: TGTGCCAGCAGCTTAAATTCTGTGGCAGGATTTAGTTACGAGCAGTACTTC. Translation gives CASSLNSVAGFSYEQYF.

This chain uses TRBV7-8 with TRBJ2-5; 7 bases fit TRBD1. CDR1 is SGHVS, CDR2 FQNEAQ, per germline. The CDR3 covers 12 residues. Trimming cost V 5 bases and J 4 bases; bases outside gene matches: 1. This CDR3 is CASSRQGETQYF. The CDR3 DNA reads as TGTGCCAGCAGCCGACAGGGAGAGACCCAGTACTTC.

The chain joins TRBV4-2 to TRBJ2-7; 8 bases line up with TRBD2. Germline loops: CDR1 LGHNA, CDR2 YNFKEQ. J gave up 5 bases and V 1 base, and 4 bases lay outside the gene matches. The CDR3 consists of 14 residues. CDR3 nucleotides: TGTGCCAGCAGCCAAGCCCCGCGGGAGGACGAGCAGTACTTC. It translates to CASSQAPREDEQYF.

The rearrangement uses TRBV2 and TRBJ1-5, with unresolved D. V gave up 5 bases and J gave up 3 bases, with 11 bases separating them. Germline loops: CDR1 SNHLY, CDR2 FYNNEI. The CDR3 has 14 amino acids. The CDR3 DNA follows: TGTGCCAGCAGTCCGGACTCCGTCAATCAGCCCCAGCATTTT. This gives the protein CASSPDSVNQPQHF.

V gene TRBV7-8 combines with J gene TRBJ2-7; 8 bases are a match to TRBD1. This CDR3 comprises 15 residues. Germline values: CDR1 SGHVS, CDR2 FQNEAQ. After removal of 5 bases from V and 0 bases from J, the junction contained 6 bases not matched to a gene. The CDR3 DNA is TGTGCCAGCAGCCTAGGGACAGGTCACTCCTACGAGCAGTACTTC. Translated: CASSLGTGHSYEQYF.

This chain links TRBV5-1 with TRBJ1-2, with 9 bases matching TRBD1. V shed 4 bases and J 3 bases; nucleotides not matched to a gene: 4. CDR1 and CDR2 (germline): SGHRS, YFSETQ. This CDR3 has 14 amino acids. In DNA, the CDR3 is TGCGCCAGCAGCATGGACAGGGGCTACTATGGCTACACCTTC. Residues: CASSMDRGYYGYTF.

The rearrangement joins TRBV11-2 to TRBJ2-7; TRBD1 is a possible D gene (5 bases). Germline V gene lookup returns CDR1 SGHAT and CDR2 FQNNGV. Trimming pared 2 bases from V and 6 bases from J, leaving 14 bases between. This CDR3 spans 14 amino acids. The CDR3 coding sequence is TGTGCCAGCAGCTTATCCTCCCAGGGTAGCGAGCAGTACTTC. This codes for CASSLSSQGSEQYF.

The rearrangement uses TRBV5-5 and TRBJ2-3, with a tentative D call TRBD2 (5 bases). V lost 1 base and J lost 0, with 12 bases in between. Germline-derived CDR1 and CDR2 are SGHKS and YYEKEE (reference sequence). This CDR3 has 16 residues. Here the CDR3 reads CASSLSGLPSTDTQYF. The DNA of the CDR3 is TGTGCCAGCAGCTTGAGTGGACTGCCTAGCACAGATACGCAGTATTTT.

The chain carries TRBV10-3 and TRBJ2-7, with 7 bases that match TRBD2. V lost 6 bases, J lost 0 bases, and 14 bases stayed unmatched. CDR1 ENHRY and CDR2 SYGVKD come from the germline V gene. This CDR3 is built from 17 residues. Here the CDR3 DNA reads TGTGCCATCAGCGGTCAACCCGGGACTAAGACCTCCTACGAGCAGTACTTC. Its protein product is CAISGQPGTKTSYEQYF.

V and J are TRBV9 and TRBJ2-7, with a possible D match to TRBD2 (6 bases). Trimming stripped 4 bases from V and 6 bases from J, with 14 bases between. CDR1 is SGDLS and CDR2 is YYNGEE in the germline V gene. CDR3 length equals 13 residues. This CDR3 reads CASSLGTLGEQYF. The CDR3 DNA sequence: TGTGCCAGCAGCCTAGGGACTCTCGGCGAGCAGTACTTC.

This chain links TRBV7-3 with TRBJ2-1, with a weak D call TRBD2 (6 bases). The CDR3 length is 20 residues. Looked up from germline, CDR1 is SGHTA and CDR2 is FQGTGA. The ends were cut back, 5 bases at V and 0 bases at J, with 26 bases in the middle. The chain's CDR3 is CASSQGGASFRGDSYNEQFF. The CDR3 region has the DNA TGTGCCAGCAGCCAAGGTGGGGCCTCCTTCCGCGGGGACTCCTACAATGAGCAGTTCTTC.

The V call is TRBV5-8, the J call TRBJ1-3, with 7 bases fitting TRBD1. The CDR3 runs to 15 residues. V lost 5 bases to trimming and J lost 1 base; unmatched junction nucleotides: 6. The germline CDR1 and CDR2 sequences are SGHTS and YDEGEE. The CDR3 nucleotides read TGTGCCAGCAGTCTACAGGGGAGGTCTGGAAACACCATATATTTT. Protein product: CASSLQGRSGNTIYF.

This rearrangement joins TRBV7-2 to TRBJ1-6; D unclear. CDR1 is SGHTA, CDR2 FQGNSA, per germline. Trimming stripped 4 bases from V and 11 bases from J, with 21 bases between. There are 16 residues in the CDR3. CDR3 sequence (DNA): TGTGCCAGCAGCTCAGGAGGTTATGGGGTTAGTCCACCCCTCCACTTT. This encodes CASSSGGYGVSPPLHF.

The V call is TRBV14, the J call TRBJ2-2; D is ambiguous. From germline, CDR1 is SGHDN and CDR2 FVKESK. This CDR3 is built from 17 residues. Trimming shortened V by 2 bases and J by 1 base, and 14 bases separated the two germline ends. The DNA for the CDR3 is TGTGCCAGCAGCCAATATCCCCCGAGACTGAACACCGGGGAGCTGTTTTTT. It codes for CASSQYPPRLNTGELFF.

The chain uses TRBV28 and TRBJ2-5; D perhaps matches TRBD2 (6 bases). CDR1 and CDR2 from the germline V gene are MDHEN and SYDVKM. The CDR3 runs 17 residues. Trimming took 4 bases from V and 1 from J, leaving 19 bases between them. The CDR3 DNA is TGTGCCAGCAGTTACCGCGGGGTAATTGGGCCCCAAGAGACCCAGTACTTC. This translates into CASSYRGVIGPQETQYF.